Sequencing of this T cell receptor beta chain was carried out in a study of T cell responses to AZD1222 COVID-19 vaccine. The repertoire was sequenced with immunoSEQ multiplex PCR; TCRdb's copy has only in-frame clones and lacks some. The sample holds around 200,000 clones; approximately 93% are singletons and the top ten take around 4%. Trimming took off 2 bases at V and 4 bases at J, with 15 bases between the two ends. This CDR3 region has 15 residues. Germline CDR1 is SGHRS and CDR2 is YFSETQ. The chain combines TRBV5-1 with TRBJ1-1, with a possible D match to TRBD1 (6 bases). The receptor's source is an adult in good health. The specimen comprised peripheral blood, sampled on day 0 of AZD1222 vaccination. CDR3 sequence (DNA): TGCGCCAGCAGCTTCTCACAGGGAATGAGCACTGAAGCTTTCTTT. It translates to CASSFSQGMSTEAFF.